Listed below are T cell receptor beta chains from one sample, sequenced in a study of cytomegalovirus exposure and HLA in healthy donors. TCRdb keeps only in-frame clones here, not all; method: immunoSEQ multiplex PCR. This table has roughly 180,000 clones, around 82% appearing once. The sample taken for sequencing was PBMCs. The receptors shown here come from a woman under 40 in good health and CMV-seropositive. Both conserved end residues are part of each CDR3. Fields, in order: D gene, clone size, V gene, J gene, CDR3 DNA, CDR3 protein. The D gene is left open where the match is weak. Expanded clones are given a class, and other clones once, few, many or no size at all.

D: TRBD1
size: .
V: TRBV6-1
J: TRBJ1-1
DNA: TGTGCCAGCAGTGAGGCACAGGGGGCCACTGAAGCTTTCTTT
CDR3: CASSEAQGATEAFF

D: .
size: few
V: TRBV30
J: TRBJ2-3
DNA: TGTGCCTGGAGTGTGAGGACTACCTCTATGAATACGCAGTATTTT
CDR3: CAWSVRTTSMNTQYF

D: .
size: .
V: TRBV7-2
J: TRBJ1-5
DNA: TGTGCCAGCAGCTTAGACGGTGCGGGAAGCAATCAGCCCCAGCATTTT
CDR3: CASSLDGAGSNQPQHF

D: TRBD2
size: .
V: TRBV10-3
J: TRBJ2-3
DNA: TGTGCCATCAGTGAGCCCCTAGCGGGGGTCAACGCAGATACGCAGTATTTT
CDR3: CAISEPLAGVNADTQYF

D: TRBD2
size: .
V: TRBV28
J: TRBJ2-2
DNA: TGTGCCAGCAGTTTCGGCGGGGGGGCCCGGGAGCTGTTTTTT
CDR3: CASSFGGGARELFF

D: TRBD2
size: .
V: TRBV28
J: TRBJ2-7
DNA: TGTGCCAGCAGTCCCGCGGCTTCCGGGGGGTACGAGCAGTACTTC
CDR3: CASSPAASGGYEQYF

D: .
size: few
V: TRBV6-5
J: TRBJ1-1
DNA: TGTGCCAGCAGCCGACAGGATGAAGCTTTCTTT
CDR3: CASSRQDEAFF

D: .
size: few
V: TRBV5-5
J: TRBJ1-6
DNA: TGTGCCAGCAGCTTGGTAGGGGTTAATTCACCCCTCCACTTT
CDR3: CASSLVGVNSPLHF

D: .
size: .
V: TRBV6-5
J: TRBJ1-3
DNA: TGTGCCAGCAGTTACTCGAGGCGGTCCTCTGGAAACACCATATATTTT
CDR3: CASSYSRRSSGNTIYF

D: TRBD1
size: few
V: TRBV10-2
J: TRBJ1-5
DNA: TGCGCCAGCAGTGAGGGTGGGACAGGGCGGGGTCAGCCCCAGCATTTT
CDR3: CASSEGGTGRGQPQHF

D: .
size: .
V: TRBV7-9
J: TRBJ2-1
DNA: TGTGCCAGCAGCCCACGGGGAGGGGGGAGCTCCTACAATGAGCAGTTCTTC
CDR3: CASSPRGGGSSYNEQFF

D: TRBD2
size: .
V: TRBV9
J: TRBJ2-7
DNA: TGTGCCAGCAGCGGAGGGACCGTAGCGGGGGCGTACTACGAGCAGTACTTC
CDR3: CASSGGTVAGAYYEQYF

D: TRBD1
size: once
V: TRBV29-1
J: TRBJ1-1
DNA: TGCAGCGTCCGACAGGGGTATACTGAAGCTTTCTTT
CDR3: CSVRQGYTEAFF

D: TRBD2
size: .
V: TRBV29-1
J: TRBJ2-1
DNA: TGCAGCGTTGAGCCCCATAGCGGGGGGCAGTTCTTC
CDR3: CSVEPHSGGQFF

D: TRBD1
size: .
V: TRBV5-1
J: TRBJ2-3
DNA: TGCGCCAGCAGCTTGACAGGGGATGGTGGAGATACGCAGTATTTT
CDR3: CASSLTGDGGDTQYF

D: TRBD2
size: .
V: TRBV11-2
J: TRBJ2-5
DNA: TGTGCCAGCAGCCTTCTCAGAAGCGGGGGGGTTAAAGAGACCCAGTACTTC
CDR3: CASSLLRSGGVKETQYF

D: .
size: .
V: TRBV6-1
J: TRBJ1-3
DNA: TGTGCCAGCAGTGAAGCAGCAGGAACCTCTGGAAACACCATATATTTT
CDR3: CASSEAAGTSGNTIYF

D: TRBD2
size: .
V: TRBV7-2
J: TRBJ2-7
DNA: TGTGCCAGCAGCCCCGGGACTAGCGGAACCTACGAGCAGTACTTC
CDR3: CASSPGTSGTYEQYF

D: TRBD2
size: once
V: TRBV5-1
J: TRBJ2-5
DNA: TGCGCCAGCAGCTTGGCTGGCGGGGGGGCTGGAGAGACCCAGTACTTC
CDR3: CASSLAGGGAGETQYF

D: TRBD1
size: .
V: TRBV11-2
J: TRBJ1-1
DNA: TGTGCCAGCAGAATAGCAGGGGGTGGCACTGAAGCTTTCTTT
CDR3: CASRIAGGGTEAFF

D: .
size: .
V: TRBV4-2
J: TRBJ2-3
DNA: TGTGCCAGCAGCCAACTTTTTATGTCAGATACGCAGTATTTT
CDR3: CASSQLFMSDTQYF

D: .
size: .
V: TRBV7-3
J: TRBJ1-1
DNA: TGTGCCAGCAGTTTGCAGGGATTCACTGAAGCTTTCTTT
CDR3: CASSLQGFTEAFF

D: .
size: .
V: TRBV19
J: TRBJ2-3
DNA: TGTGCCAGTAGTAACTACAGGGTCGAGGGAAACACAGATACGCAGTATTTT
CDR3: CASSNYRVEGNTDTQYF

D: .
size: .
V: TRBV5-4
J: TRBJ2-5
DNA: TGTGCCAGCAGCTTAAGGACACAAGAGACCCAGTACTTC
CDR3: CASSLRTQETQYF

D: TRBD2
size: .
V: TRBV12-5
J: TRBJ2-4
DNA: TGTGCTAGTGGTTTAGCGGGGGGTAAAAACATTCAGTACTTC
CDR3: CASGLAGGKNIQYF

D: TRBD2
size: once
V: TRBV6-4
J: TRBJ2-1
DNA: TGTGCCAGCAGTGACTGGGAGTGGCGGGGGGCTCTTCCCTACAATGAGCAGTTCTTC
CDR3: CASSDWEWRGALPYNEQFF

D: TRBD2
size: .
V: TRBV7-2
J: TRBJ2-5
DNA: TGTGCCAGCAGCTTCGGGAGGGCAGAGACCCAGTACTTC
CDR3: CASSFGRAETQYF

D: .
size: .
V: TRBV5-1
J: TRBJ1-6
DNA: TGCGCCAGCAGCCTAGGACAGACGAATAATTCACCCCTCCACTTT
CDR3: CASSLGQTNNSPLHF

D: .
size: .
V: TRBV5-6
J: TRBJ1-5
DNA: TGTGCCAGCAGATATAAGGAACAGGGCAAAAGTTGCAATCAGCCCCAGCATTTT
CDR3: CASRYKEQGKSCNQPQHF

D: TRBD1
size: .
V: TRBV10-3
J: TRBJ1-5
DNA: TGTGCCATCAGTCCGGGACAGGGGTCTCAGCCCCAGCATTTT
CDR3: CAISPGQGSQPQHF

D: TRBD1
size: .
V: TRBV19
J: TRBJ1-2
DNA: TGTGCCAGTAGTATCGTAGGGACAGAAAACTATGGCTACACCTTC
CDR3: CASSIVGTENYGYTF

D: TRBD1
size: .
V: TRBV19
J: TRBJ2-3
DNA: TGTGCCAGTAGCAGGACCGGGACAGGGGTCGAGGATACGCAGTATTTT
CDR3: CASSRTGTGVEDTQYF

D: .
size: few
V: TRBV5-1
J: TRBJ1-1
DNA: TGCGCCAGCAGCTTGGAGGGGGGGATCAACACTGAAGCTTTCTTT
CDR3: CASSLEGGINTEAFF

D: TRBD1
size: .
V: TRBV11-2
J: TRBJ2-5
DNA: TGTGCCAGCAGCTCCTGGACAGGGGGAGAGACCCAGTACTTC
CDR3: CASSSWTGGETQYF

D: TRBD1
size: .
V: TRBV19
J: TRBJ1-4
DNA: TGTGCCAGTAGTATTGAAGGGGGCAGGCTAGAAAAACTGTTTTTT
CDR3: CASSIEGGRLEKLFF

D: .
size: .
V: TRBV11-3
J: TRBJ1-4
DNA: TGTGCCAGCAGCCCCCCGGGGGGGGAAAAACTGTTTTTT
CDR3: CASSPPGGEKLFF

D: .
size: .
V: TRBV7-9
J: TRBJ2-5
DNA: TGTGCCAGCAGCTTAGGTGTGAGGGAGACCCAGTACTTC
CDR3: CASSLGVRETQYF

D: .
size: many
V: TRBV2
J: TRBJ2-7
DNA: TGTGCCAGCGGATACAGGAGCTCCTACGAGCAGTACTTC
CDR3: CASGYRSSYEQYF

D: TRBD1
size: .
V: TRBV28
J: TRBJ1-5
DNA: TGTGCCAGCAGCCCTCTCGACCCGGGACAGGGGAGTAATAGCAATCAGCCCCAGCATTTT
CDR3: CASSPLDPGQGSNSNQPQHF

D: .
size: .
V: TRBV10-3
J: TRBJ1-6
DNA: TGTGCCATCAGTGACGAGGGGAGGGATAATTCACCCCTCCACTTT
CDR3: CAISDEGRDNSPLHF

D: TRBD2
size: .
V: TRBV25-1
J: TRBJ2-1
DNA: TGTGCCAGCACGGGGGGGCCCTTCGATGAGCAGTTCTTC
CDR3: CASTGGPFDEQFF

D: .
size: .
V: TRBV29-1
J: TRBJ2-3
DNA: TGCAGCATCTCAGGGCTTAGCACAGATACGCAGTATTTT
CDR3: CSISGLSTDTQYF

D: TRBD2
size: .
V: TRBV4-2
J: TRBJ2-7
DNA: TGTGCCAGCAGCCACCCAGCGGGGGGGGAGTACGAGCAGTACTTC
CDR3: CASSHPAGGEYEQYF